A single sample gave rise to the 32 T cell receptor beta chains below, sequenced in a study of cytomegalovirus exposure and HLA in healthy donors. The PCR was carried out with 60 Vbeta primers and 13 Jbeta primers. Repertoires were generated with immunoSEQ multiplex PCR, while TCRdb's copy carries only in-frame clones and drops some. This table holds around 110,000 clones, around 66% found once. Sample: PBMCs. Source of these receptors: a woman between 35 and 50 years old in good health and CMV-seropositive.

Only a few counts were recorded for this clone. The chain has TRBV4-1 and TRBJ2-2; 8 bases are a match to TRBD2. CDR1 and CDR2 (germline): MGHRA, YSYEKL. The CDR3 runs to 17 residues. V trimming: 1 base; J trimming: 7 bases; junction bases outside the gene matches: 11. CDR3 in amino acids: CASSQAQAGDRNGELFF. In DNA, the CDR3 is TGCGCCAGCAGCCAAGCCCAAGCGGGGGATCGGAACGGGGAGCTGTTTTTT.

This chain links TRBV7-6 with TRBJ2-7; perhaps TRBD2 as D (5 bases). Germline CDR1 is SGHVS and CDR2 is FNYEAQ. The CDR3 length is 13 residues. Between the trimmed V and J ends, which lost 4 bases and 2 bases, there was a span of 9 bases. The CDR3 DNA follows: TGTGCCAGCAGCTCCGGAGGCCCCTACGAGCAGTACTTC. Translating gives CASSSGGPYEQYF.

The CDR3 loop reads CASSYQVRAEQFF. CDR3 bases: TGTGCCAGCAGTTATCAGGTGAGGGCTGAGCAGTTCTTC. The genes are TRBV6-5 and TRBJ2-1, with a weak D call TRBD2 (5 bases). Germline V gene data show CDR1 as MNHEY and CDR2 as SVGAGI. The CDR3 is 13 amino acids. The V and J ends lost 3 bases and 9 bases respectively, with 12 bases between them.

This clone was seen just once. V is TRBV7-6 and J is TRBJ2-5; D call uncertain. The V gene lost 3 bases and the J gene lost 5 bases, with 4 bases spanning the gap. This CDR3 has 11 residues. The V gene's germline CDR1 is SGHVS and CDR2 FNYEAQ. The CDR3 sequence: CASSFGETQYF. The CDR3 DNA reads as TGTGCCAGCAGCTTCGGGGAGACCCAGTACTTC. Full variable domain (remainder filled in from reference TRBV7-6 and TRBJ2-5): GAGVSQSPRYKVTKRGQDVALRCDPISGHVSLYWYRQALGQGPEFLTYFNYEAQQDKSGLPNDRFSAERPEGSISTLTIQRTEQRDSAMYRCASSFGETQYFGPGTRLLVL.

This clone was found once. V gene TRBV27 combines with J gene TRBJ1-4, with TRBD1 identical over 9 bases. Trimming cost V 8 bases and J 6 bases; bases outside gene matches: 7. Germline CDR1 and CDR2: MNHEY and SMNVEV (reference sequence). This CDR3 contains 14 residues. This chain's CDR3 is CASARDREDEKLFF. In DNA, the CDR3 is TGTGCCAGCGCCAGGGACAGGGAAGATGAAAAACTGTTTTTT.

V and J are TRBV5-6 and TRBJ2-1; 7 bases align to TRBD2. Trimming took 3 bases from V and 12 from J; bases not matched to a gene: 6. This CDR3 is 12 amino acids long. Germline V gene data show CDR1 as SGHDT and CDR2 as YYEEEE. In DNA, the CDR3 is TGTGCCAGCAGCTCCCGGGGGGTTGGGCAGTTCTTC. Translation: CASSSRGVGQFF.

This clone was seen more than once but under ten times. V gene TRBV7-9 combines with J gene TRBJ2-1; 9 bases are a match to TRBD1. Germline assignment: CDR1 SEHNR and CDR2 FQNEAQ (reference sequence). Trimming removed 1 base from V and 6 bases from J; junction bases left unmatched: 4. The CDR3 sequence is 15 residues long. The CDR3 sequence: CASSLVGQGTNEQFF. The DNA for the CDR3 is TGTGCCAGCAGCTTAGTGGGACAGGGTACCAATGAGCAGTTCTTC. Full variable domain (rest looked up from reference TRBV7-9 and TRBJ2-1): DTGVSQNPRHKITKRGQNVTFRCDPISEHNRLYWYRQTLGQGPEFLTYFQNEAQLEKSRLLSDRFSAERPKGSFSTLEIQRTEQGDSAMYLCASSLVGQGTNEQFFGPGTRLTVL.

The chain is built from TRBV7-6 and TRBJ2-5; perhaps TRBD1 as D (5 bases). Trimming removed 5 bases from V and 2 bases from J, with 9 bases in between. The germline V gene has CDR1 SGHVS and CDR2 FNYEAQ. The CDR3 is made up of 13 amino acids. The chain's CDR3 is CASSRGRQETQYF. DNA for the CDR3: TGTGCCAGCAGCAGGGGTAGACAAGAGACCCAGTACTTC.

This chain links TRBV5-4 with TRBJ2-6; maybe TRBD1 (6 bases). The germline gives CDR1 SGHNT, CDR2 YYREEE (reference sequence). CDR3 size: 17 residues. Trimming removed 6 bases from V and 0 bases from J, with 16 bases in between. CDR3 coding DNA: TGTGCCAGCACCCTATCCGCAGGGGCCTCTGGGGCCAACGTCCTGACTTTC. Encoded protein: CASTLSAGASGANVLTF.

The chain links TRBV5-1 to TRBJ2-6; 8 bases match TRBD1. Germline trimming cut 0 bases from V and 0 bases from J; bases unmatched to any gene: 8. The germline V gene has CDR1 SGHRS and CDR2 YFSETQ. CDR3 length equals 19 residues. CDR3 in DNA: TGCGCCAGCAGCTTGGATGTCCCGGACAGGGCCTCTGGGGCCAACGTCCTGACTTTC. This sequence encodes CASSLDVPDRASGANVLTF.

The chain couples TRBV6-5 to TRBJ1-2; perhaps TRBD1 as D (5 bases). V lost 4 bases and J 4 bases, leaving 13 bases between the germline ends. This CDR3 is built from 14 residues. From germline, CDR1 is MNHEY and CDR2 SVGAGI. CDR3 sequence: CASSSPDSPYGYTF. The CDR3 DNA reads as TGTGCCAGCAGTTCTCCCGACAGTCCCTATGGCTACACCTTC.

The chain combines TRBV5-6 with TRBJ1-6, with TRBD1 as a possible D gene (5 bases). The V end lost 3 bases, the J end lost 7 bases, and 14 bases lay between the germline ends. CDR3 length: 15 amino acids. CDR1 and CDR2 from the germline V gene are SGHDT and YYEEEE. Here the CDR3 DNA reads TGTGCCAGCAGCTCCTTATCTGGGGGGAATTCACCCCTCCACTTT. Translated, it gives CASSSLSGGNSPLHF.

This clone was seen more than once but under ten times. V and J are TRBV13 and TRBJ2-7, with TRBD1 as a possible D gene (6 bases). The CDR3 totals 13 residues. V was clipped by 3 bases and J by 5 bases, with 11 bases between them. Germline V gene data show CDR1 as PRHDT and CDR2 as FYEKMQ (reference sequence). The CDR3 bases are TGTGCCAGCAGCTTCGGCAGGGGCCACGAGCAGTACTTC. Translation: CASSFGRGHEQYF.

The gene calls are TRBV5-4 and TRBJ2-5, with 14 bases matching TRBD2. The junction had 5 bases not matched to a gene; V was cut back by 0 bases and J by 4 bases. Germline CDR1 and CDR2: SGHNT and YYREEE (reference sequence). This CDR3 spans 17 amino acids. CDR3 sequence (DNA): TGTGCCAGCAGCTTGGGACTAGCGGGGGGGCTCGGAGAGACCCAGTACTTC. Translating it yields CASSLGLAGGLGETQYF.

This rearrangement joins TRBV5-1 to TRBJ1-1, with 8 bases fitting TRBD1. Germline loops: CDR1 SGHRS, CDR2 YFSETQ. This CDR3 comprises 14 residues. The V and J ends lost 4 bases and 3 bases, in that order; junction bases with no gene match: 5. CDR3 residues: CASSIQGVDTEAFF. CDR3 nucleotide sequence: TGCGCCAGCAGCATACAGGGGGTGGACACTGAAGCTTTCTTT.

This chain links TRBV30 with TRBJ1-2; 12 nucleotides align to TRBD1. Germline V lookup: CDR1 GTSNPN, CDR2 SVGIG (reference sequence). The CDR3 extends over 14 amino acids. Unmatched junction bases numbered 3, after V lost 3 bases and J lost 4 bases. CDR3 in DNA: TGTGCCTGGAGCCCGGGACAGGGGGCCTATGGCTACACCTTC. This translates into CAWSPGQGAYGYTF.

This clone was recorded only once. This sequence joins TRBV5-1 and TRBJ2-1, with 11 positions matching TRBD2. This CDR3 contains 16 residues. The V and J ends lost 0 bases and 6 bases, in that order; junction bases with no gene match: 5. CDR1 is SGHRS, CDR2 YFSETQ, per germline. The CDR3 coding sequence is TGCGCCAGCAGCTTGGGATTTAGCGGGGGGGTCAATGAGCAGTTCTTC. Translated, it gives CASSLGFSGGVNEQFF.

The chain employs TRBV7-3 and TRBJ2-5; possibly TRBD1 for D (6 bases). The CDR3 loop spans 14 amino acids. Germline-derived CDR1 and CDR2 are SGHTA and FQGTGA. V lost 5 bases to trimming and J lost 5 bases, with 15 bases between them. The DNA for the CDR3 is TGTGCCAGCAGCCCCACAGGGTTCGGGGAGACCCAGTACTTC. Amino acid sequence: CASSPTGFGETQYF.

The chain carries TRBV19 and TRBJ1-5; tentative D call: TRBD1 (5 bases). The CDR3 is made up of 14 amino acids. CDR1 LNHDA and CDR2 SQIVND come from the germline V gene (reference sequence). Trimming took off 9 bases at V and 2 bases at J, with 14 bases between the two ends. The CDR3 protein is CASRGIRRNQPQHF. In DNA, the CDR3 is TGTGCCAGCCGGGGGATTAGACGCAATCAGCCCCAGCATTTT.

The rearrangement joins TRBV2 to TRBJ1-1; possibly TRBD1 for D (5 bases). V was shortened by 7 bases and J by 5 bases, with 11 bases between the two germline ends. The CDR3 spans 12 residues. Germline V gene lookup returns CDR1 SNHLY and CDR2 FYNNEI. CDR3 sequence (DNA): TGTGCCAGCAACGACGGGGGGACTGAAGCTTTCTTT. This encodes CASNDGGTEAFF.

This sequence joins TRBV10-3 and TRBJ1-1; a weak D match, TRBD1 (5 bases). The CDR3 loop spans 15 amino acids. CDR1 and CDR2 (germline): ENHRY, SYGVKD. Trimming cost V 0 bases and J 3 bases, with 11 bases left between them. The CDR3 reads CAISESTRGDTEAFF. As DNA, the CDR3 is TGTGCCATCAGTGAGTCGACTCGGGGGGACACTGAAGCTTTCTTT.

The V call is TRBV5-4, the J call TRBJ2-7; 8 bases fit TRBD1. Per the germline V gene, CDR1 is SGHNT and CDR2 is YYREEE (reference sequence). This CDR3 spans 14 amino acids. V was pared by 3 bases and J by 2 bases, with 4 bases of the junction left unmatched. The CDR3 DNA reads TGTGCCAGCAGCTCCGGGACAGGACCCTACGAGCAGTACTTC. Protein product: CASSSGTGPYEQYF.

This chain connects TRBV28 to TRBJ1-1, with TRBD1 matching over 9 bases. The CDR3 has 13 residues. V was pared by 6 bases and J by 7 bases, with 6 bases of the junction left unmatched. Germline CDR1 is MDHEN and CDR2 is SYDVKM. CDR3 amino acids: CASRTGTGLEAFF. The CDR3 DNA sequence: TGTGCCAGCAGAACCGGGACAGGGCTTGAAGCTTTCTTT. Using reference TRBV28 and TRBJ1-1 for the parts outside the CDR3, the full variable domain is DVKVTQSSRYLVKRTGEKVFLECVQDMDHENMFWYRQDPGLGLRLIYFSYDVKMKEKGDIPEGYSVSREKKERFSLILESASTNQTSMYLCASRTGTGLEAFFGQGTRLTVV.

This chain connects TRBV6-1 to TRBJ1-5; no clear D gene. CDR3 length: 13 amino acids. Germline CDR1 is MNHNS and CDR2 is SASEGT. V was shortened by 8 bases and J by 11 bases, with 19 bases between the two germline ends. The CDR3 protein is CASLGEGRVAQHF. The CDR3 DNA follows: TGTGCCAGCCTCGGGGAAGGTCGCGTGGCCCAGCATTTT.

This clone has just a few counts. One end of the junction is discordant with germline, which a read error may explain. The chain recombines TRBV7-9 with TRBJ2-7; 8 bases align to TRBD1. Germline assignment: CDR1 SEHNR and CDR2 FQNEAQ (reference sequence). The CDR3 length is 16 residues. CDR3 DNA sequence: TGTTCCAGCAGCTTGCACAGGGGGGCTCCTTTCTACGAGCAGTACTTC. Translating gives CSSSLHRGAPFYEQYF.

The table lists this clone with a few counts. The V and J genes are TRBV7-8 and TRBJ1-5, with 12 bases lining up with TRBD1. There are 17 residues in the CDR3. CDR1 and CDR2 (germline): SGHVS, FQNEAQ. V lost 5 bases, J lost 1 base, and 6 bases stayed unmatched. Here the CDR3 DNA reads TGTGCCAGCAGCCTCGGGACAGGGGGCGGCAGCAATCAGCCCCAGCATTTT. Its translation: CASSLGTGGGSNQPQHF.

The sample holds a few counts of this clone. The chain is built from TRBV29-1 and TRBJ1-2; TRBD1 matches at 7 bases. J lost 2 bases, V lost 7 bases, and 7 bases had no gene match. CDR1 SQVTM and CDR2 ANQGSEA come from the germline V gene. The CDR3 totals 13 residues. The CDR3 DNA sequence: TGCAGCGCTGGACAGGCTTTGAACTATGGCTACACCTTC. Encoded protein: CSAGQALNYGYTF.

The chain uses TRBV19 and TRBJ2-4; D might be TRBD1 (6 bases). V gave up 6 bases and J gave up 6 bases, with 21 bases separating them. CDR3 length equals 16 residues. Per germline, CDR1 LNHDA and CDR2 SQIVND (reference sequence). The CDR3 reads CASSPTTGLSGNIQYF. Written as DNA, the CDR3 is TGTGCCAGTAGCCCTACCACAGGGTTATCAGGAAACATTCAGTACTTC.

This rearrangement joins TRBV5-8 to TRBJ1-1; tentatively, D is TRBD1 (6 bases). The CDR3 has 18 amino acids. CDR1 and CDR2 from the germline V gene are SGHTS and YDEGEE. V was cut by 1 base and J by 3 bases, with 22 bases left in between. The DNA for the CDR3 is TGTGCCAGCAGCTTGTGGGGTCGACAGGTGGGGGGGTACACTGAAGCTTTCTTT. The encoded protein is CASSLWGRQVGGYTEAFF.

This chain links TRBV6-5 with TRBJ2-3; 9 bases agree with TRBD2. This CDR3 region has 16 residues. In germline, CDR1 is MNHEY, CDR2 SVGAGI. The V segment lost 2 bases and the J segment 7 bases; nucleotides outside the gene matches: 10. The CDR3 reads CASSYGRTSAGNTQYF. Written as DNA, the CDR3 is TGTGCCAGCAGTTACGGCAGGACTAGCGCTGGGAATACGCAGTATTTT.

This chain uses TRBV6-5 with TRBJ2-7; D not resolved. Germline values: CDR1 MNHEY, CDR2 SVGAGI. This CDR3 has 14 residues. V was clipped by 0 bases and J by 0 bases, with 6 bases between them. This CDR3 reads CASSYSRSSYEQYF. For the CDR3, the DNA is TGTGCCAGCAGTTACTCTCGGAGCTCCTACGAGCAGTACTTC.

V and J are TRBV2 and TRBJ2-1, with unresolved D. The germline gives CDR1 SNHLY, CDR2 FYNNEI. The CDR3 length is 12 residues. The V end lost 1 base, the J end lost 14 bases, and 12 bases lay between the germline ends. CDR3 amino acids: CASSEGAINEFF. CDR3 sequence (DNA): TGTGCCAGCAGTGAAGGGGCCATTAATGAGTTCTTC.